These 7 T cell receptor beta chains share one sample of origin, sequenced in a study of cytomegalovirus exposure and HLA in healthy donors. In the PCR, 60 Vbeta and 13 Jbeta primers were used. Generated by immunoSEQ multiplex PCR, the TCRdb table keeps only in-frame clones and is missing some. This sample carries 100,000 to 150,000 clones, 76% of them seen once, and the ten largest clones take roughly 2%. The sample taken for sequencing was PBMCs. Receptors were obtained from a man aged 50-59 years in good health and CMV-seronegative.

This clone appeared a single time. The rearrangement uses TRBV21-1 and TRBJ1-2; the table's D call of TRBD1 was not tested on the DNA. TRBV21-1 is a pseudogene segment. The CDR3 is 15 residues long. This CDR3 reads CASSKVQTIEYGYTF. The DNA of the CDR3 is TGTGCCAGCAGCAAAGTTCAGACAATCGAATATGGCTACACCTTC.

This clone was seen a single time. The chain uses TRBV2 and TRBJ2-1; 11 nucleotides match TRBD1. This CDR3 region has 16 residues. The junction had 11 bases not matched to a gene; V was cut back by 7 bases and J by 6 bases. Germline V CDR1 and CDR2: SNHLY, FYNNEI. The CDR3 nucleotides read TGTGCCAGCACTGGGTTCTCCGGGACAGGGGGCAATGAGCAGTTCTTC. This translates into CASTGFSGTGGNEQFF.

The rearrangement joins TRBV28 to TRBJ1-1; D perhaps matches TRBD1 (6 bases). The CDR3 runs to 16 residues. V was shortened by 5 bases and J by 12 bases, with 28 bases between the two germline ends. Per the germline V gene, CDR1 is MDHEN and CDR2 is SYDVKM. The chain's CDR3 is CASSLSPGTKASGTFF. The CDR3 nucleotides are TGTGCCAGCAGTCTCTCACCGGGGACAAAGGCGAGTGGGACTTTCTTT.

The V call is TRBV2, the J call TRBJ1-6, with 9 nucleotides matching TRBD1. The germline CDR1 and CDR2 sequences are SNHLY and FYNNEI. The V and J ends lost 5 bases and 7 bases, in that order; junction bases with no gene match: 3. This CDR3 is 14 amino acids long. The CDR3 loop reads CASSRTGVNSPLHF. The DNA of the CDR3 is TGTGCCAGCAGTCGGACAGGGGTGAATTCACCCCTCCACTTT.

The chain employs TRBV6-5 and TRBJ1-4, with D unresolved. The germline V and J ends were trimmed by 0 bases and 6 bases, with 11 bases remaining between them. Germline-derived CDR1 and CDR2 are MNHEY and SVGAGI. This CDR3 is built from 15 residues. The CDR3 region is CASSYSEGGYEKLFF. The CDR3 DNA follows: TGTGCCAGCAGTTACTCTGAGGGTGGATATGAAAAACTGTTTTTT.

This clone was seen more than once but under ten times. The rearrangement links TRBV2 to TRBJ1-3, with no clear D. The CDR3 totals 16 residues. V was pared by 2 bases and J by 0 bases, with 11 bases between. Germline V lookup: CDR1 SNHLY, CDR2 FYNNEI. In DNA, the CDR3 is TGTGCCAGCAGTGAATTCAGTGACTACTCTGGAAACACCATATATTTT. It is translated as CASSEFSDYSGNTIYF.

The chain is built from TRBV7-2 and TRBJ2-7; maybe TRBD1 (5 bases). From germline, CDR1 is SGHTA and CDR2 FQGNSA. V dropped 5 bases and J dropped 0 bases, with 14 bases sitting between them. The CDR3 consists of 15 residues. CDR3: CASSPSRGTSYEQYF. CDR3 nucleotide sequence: TGTGCCAGCAGCCCCTCAAGGGGCACCTCCTACGAGCAGTACTTC.